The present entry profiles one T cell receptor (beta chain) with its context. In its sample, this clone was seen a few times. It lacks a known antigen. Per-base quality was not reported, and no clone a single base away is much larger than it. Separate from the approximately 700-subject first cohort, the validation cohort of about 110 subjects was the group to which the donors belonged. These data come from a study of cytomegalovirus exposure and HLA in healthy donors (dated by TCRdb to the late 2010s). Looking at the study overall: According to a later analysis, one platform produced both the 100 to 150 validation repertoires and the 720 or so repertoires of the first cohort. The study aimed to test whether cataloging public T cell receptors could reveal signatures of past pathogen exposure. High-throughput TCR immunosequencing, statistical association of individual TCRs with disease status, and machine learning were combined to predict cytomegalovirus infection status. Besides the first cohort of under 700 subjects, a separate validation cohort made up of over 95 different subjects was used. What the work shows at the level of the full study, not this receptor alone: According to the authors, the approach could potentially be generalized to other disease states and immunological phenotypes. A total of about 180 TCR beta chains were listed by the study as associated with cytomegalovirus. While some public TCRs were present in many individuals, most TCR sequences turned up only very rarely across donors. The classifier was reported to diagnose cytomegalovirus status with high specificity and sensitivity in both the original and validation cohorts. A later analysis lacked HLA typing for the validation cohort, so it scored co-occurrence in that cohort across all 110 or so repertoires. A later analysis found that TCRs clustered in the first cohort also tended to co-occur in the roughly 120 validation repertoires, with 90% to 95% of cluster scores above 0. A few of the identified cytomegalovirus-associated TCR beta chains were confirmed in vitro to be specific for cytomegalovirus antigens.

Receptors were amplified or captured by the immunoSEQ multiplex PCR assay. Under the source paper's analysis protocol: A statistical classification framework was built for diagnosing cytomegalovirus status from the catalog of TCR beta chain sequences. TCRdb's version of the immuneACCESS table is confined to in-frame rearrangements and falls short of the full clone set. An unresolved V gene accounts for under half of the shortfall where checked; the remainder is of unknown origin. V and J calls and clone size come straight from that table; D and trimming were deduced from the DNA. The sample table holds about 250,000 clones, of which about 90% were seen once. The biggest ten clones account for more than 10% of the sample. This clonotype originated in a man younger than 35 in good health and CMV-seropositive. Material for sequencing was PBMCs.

The CDR3 reads as follows: CASSATGLSGAETQYF. The DNA is TGTGCCAGCAGCGCCACGGGACTCTCAGGCGCAGAGACCCAGTACTTC. This chain is built from TRBV7-2 and TRBJ2-5, and perhaps TRBD2 as D gene, on 6 matching bases. CDR1 and CDR2 were assigned from the germline V gene as SGHTA and FQGNSA. V is reduced by 5 bases and J by 4 bases, leaving a spacing of 20 bases between them. There are 16 amino acids in the CDR3, from cysteine to phenylalanine inclusive. The entry retains the CDR3 DNA only, 48 bases that are in frame from base 1. With the portions outside the CDR3 filled from the reference TRBV7-2 and TRBJ2-5 genes, the complete variable region becomes GAGVSQSPSNKVTEKGKDVELRCDPISGHTALYWYRQSLGQGLEFLIYFQGNSAPDKSGLPSDRFSAERTGGSVSTLTIQRTQQEDSAVYLCASSATGLSGAETQYFGPGTRLLVL.